The 9 T cell receptor beta chains given below trace back to one sample, sequenced in a study of CD8 T cells in ankylosing spondylitis. TCRdb re-derived calls from the 5' RACE reads in MiXCR, one entry per CDR3 protein. The table shows a few hundred thousand distinct CDR3 sequences, with 9.5% to 13% occurring only once. The sample was blood, either unsorted or a sorted T cell fraction (not recorded which). Source of these receptors: a female donor with ankylosing spondylitis or in good health (not recorded which).

This clonotype was counted a few times. The V call is TRBV28, the J call TRBJ2-7, with unresolved D. The CDR3 is 13 residues long. Germline lookup yields CDR1 MDHEN and CDR2 SYDVKM. The V end lost 7 bases, the J end lost 1 base, and 11 bases lay between the germline ends. CDR3 protein: CASIPASSYEQYF. DNA for the CDR3: TGTGCCAGCATCCCCGCTTCTTCCTACGAGCAGTACTTC.

This clonotype showed up just a few times. The chain combines TRBV20-1 with TRBJ2-1, with TRBD2 matching 10 bases. CDR3 size: 14 residues. V lost 3 bases and J lost 6; bases outside the gene matches: 5. From germline, CDR1 is DFQATT and CDR2 SNEGSKA (reference sequence). The CDR3 loop reads CSASPSGGFNEQFF. The CDR3 DNA reads TGCAGTGCTAGTCCTAGCGGGGGATTCAATGAGCAGTTCTTC.

CDR3 nucleotide sequence: TGTGCCAGCAGTTTTTATTTCGTGAAGGGTGTGGGCGAAAAACTGTTTTTT. Its translation is CASSFYFVKGVGEKLFF. J is TRBJ1-4 and V is TRBV28; D is ambiguous. The germline V and J ends were trimmed by 3 bases and 8 bases, with 22 bases remaining between them. Germline CDR1 reads MDHEN; CDR2 reads SYDVKM. The CDR3 loop spans 17 amino acids.

This clonotype showed up many times. The DNA for the CDR3 is TGTGCCAGCAGTCCCCGTGGGAGCGGGGGGCCTTACAATGAGCAGTTCTTC. It is translated as CASSPRGSGGPYNEQFF. The chain combines TRBV12-3 or TRBV12-4 with TRBJ2-1; TRBD2 matches at 9 bases. V lost 5 bases to trimming and J lost 4 bases; unmatched junction nucleotides: 12. The CDR3 is 17 amino acids.

This clonotype came up many times. V is TRBV3-1 and J is TRBJ1-1; D is unresolved. This CDR3 is built from 17 residues. Trimming cost V 4 bases and J 1 base, with 19 bases left between them. The V gene's germline CDR1 is LGHDT and CDR2 YNNKEL (reference sequence). This CDR3 is CASSPLISDGRNTEAFF. In DNA form, the CDR3 reads TGTGCCAGCAGCCCGCTGATTTCGGACGGCCGGAACACTGAAGCTTTCTTT.

This clonotype was seen repeatedly, ten times or more. The rearrangement uses TRBV6-5 and TRBJ2-2, with no clear D. This CDR3 is 15 amino acids long. V lost 4 bases and J 4 bases, leaving 13 bases between the germline ends. From germline, CDR1 is MNHEY and CDR2 SVGAGI. The CDR3 region has the DNA TGTGCCAGCAGTTCCGTCAGCCTGCCCACCGGGGAGCTGTTTTTT. Amino acid sequence: CASSSVSLPTGELFF.

The table lists this clonotype with many counts. The J gene is TRBJ1-1, the V gene TRBV5-1, with D maybe TRBD1 (5 bases). Germline-derived CDR1 and CDR2 are SGHRS and YFSETQ. The length of the CDR3 is 15 residues. Trimming removed 5 bases at V and 0 bases at J, with 14 bases between. CDR3 in amino acids: CASSPTGRMNTEAFF. The DNA of the CDR3 is TGCGCCAGCAGTCCCACGGGACGGATGAACACTGAAGCTTTCTTT.

This clonotype has at least ten counts. The J gene is TRBJ1-1, the V gene TRBV20-1; TRBD1 matches 12 bases. Per the germline V gene, CDR1 is DFQATT and CDR2 is SNEGSKA (reference sequence). The CDR3 is 13 residues long. The chain's CDR3 is CGQGQGARTEAFF. CDR3 DNA: TGCGGCCAGGGACAGGGGGCCCGAACTGAAGCTTTCTTT.

The rearrangement joins TRBV7-2 to TRBJ2-2; 7 bases fit TRBD1. CDR3 length: 15 residues. The trim removed 4 bases at V and 2 bases at J, leaving 4 bases unmatched. Germline CDR1 is SGHTA and CDR2 is FQGNSA. The CDR3 loop reads CASSWGQRNTGELFF. The CDR3 DNA reads as TGTGCCAGCAGCTGGGGACAGAGAAACACCGGGGAGCTGTTTTTT. Drawing the rest from reference TRBV7-2 and TRBJ2-2, the complete variable domain is GAGVSQSPSNKVTEKGKDVELRCDPISGHTALYWYRQSLGQGLEFLIYFQGNSAPDKSGLPSDRFSAERTGGSVSTLTIQRTQQEDSAVYLCASSWGQRNTGELFFGEGSRLTVL.